These T cell receptor beta chains were read from a single sample in a study of blood T cell repertoires in COVID-19. Data came from immunoSEQ multiplex PCR; TCRdb stores just in-frame clones and leaves some out. Of more than 300,000 clones in the sample, over 70% were seen once. Sequencing was performed on peripheral blood. The origin of the receptors is a woman between 50 and 59 years old with acute or convalescent COVID-19. Both conserved end residues are part of each CDR3. Fields, in order: J gene, D gene, clone size, V gene, CDR3 protein, CDR3 DNA. D genes are given only for firm matches. For some rows the clone size is stated as once, few or many, or as a class when expanded; others skip it.

TRBJ2-3 TRBD2 - TRBV6-6 CASSYQSGGATDTQYF TGTGCCAGCAGTTACCAGAGCGGGGGGGCAACAGATACGCAGTATTTT
TRBJ1-2 - - TRBV29-1 CGIFRDLSYGYTF TGCGGGATCTTTCGGGATTTGAGCTATGGCTACACCTTC
TRBJ1-2 TRBD1 - TRBV6-5 CASSSGTGSGYTF TGTGCCAGCAGTTCCGGGACAGGGTCTGGCTACACCTTC
TRBJ1-3 - few TRBV7-6 CASSPNPAGNTIYF TGTGCCAGCAGCCCCAACCCAGCTGGAAACACCATATATTTT
TRBJ2-2 - few TRBV11-2 CASSPQRGAGELFF TGTGCCAGCAGCCCCCAACGGGGAGCCGGGGAGCTGTTTTTT
TRBJ2-1 - once TRBV24-1 CATSETGTSYNEQFF TGTGCCACCAGTGAGACGGGAACCTCCTACAATGAGCAGTTCTTC
TRBJ2-7 TRBD1 - TRBV30 CAWSTGTGSYEQYF TGTGCCTGGAGTACCGGGACAGGGTCTTACGAGCAGTACTTC
TRBJ2-7 TRBD1 - TRBV11-2 CASSAGTGVTYEQYF TGTGCCAGCAGTGCCGGGACAGGGGTGACCTACGAGCAGTACTTC
TRBJ2-2 TRBD2 - TRBV5-1 CASSILAGEVGELFF TGCGCCAGCAGCATACTAGCGGGAGAGGTCGGGGAGCTGTTTTTT
TRBJ1-4 - - TRBV10-3 CATNPGEGGNEKLFF TGTGCCACCAACCCTGGGGAAGGGGGTAATGAAAAACTGTTTTTT
TRBJ2-2 - - TRBV7-2 CASSLGQGTGELFF TGTGCCAGCAGCTTAGGGCAGGGCACCGGGGAGCTGTTTTTT
TRBJ2-6 - - TRBV3-1/TRBV3-2 CASSQVPGVSGANVLTF TGTGCCAGCAGCCAAGTTCCAGGCGTCTCTGGGGCCAACGTCCTGACTTTC
TRBJ2-4 - - TRBV7-2 CASSPLRQNIQYF TGTGCCAGCAGCCCGTTGCGGCAGAACATTCAGTACTTC
TRBJ2-7 TRBD1 - TRBV9 CASSVGSWTGSYEQYF TGTGCCAGCAGCGTAGGTTCCTGGACAGGTTCCTACGAGCAGTACTTC
TRBJ1-2 TRBD1 few TRBV6-5 CASRKQGAYGYTF TGTGCCAGCAGAAAACAGGGGGCCTATGGCTACACCTTC
TRBJ2-1 TRBD2 - TRBV7-2 CASSLAGGHYNEQFF TGTGCCAGCAGCCTCGCGGGAGGCCACTACAATGAGCAGTTCTTC
TRBJ1-2 - once TRBV24-1 CATSDRTVPYGYTF TGTGCCACCAGTGACCGGACAGTCCCCTATGGCTACACCTTC
TRBJ2-2 TRBD1 - TRBV18 CASSSQGAGELFF TGTGCCAGCTCATCCCAGGGGGCCGGGGAGCTGTTTTTT
TRBJ2-1 TRBD2 - TRBV20-1 CSASEAAGAVNEQFF TGCAGTGCTAGTGAGGCAGCGGGGGCGGTCAATGAGCAGTTCTTC
TRBJ2-3 TRBD1 - TRBV4-1 CASSPTGTGGTDTQYF TGCGCCAGCAGCCCTACCGGGACAGGGGGCACAGATACGCAGTATTTT
TRBJ2-7 TRBD2 - TRBV5-4 CASSLPDEGRGLEQYF TGTGCCAGCAGCTTGCCGGACGAGGGGAGGGGACTCGAGCAGTACTTC
TRBJ1-5 - - TRBV19 CASNPTEISNQPQHF TGTGCCAGTAATCCTACAGAGATTAGCAATCAGCCCCAGCATTTT
TRBJ1-5 TRBD1 few TRBV19 CASSITRGTGMFGDQPQHF TGTGCCAGTAGTATTACCCGCGGGACAGGGATGTTCGGGGATCAGCCCCAGCATTTT
TRBJ2-5 TRBD1 - TRBV5-1 CASSPPGPLQGAQYF TGCGCCAGCAGCCCTCCCGGACCCCTCCAGGGGGCCCAGTACTTC
TRBJ2-5 TRBD1 few TRBV24-1 CATSDPGQGKTQYF TGTGCCACCAGTGACCCGGGACAGGGTAAGACCCAGTACTTC
TRBJ2-7 - - TRBV5-1 CASSSPLGGSEQYF TGCGCCAGCAGCTCCCCTTTAGGTGGGAGCGAGCAGTACTTC
TRBJ2-2 TRBD1 - TRBV18 CASSSQGTTTGELFF TGTGCCAGCTCATCACAGGGGACAACCACCGGGGAGCTGTTTTTT
TRBJ2-2 - - TRBV19 CASSGAGEAGELFF TGTGCCAGTAGTGGCGCAGGGGAAGCCGGGGAGCTGTTTTTT
TRBJ2-3 - - TRBV11-2 CASSSTGRKADTQYF TGTGCCAGCAGCTCCACCGGGAGAAAAGCAGATACGCAGTATTTT
TRBJ2-7 - - TRBV7-6 CASSLEAGTNYEQYF TGTGCCAGCAGCTTAGAGGCGGGAACCAACTACGAGCAGTACTTC